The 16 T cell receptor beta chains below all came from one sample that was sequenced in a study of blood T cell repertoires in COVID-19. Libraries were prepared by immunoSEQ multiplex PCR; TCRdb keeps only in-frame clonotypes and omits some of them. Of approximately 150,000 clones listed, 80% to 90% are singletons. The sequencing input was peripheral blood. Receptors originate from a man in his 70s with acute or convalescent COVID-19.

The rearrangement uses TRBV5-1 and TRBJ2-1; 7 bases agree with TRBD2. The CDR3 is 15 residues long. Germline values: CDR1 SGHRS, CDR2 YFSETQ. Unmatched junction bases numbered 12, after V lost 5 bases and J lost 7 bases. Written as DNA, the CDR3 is TGCGCCAGCAGGGCCGGGACTAACCCAGGGAATGAGCAGTTCTTC. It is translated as CASRAGTNPGNEQFF.

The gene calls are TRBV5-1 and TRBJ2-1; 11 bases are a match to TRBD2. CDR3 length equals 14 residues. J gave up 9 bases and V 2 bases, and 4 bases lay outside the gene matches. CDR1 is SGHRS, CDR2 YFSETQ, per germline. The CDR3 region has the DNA TGCGCCAGCAGCTTTAGCGGGAGGGTAATTGAGCAGTTCTTC. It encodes CASSFSGRVIEQFF.

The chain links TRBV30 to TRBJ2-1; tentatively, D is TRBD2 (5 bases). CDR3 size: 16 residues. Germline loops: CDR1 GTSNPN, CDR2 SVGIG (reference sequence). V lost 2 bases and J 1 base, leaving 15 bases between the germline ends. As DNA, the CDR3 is TGTGCCTGGAGTTTGGACGCGGGCTCGTCCTACAATGAGCAGTTCTTC. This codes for CAWSLDAGSSYNEQFF.

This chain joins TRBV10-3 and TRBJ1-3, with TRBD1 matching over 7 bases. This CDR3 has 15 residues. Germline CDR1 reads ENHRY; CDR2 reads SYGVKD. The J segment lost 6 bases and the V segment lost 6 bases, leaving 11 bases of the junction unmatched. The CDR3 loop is CAIRLTGVGENTIYF. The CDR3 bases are TGTGCCATCAGGCTAACAGGGGTAGGGGAAAACACCATATATTTT.

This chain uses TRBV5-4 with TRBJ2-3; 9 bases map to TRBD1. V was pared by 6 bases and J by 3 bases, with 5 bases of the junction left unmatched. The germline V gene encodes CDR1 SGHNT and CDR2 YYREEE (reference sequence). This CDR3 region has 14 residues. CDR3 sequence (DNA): TGTGCCAGCAACCTCGGACAGGGGACAGATACGCAGTATTTT. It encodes CASNLGQGTDTQYF.

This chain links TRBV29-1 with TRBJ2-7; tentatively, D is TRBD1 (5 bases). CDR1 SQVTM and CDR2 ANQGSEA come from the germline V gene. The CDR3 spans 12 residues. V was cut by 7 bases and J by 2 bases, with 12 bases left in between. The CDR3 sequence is CSAKGAPYEQYF. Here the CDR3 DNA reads TGCAGCGCCAAAGGGGCCCCCTACGAGCAGTACTTC.

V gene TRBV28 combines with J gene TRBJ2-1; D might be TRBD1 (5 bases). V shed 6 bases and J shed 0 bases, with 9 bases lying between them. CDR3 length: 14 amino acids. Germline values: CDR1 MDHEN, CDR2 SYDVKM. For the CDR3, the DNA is TGTGCCAGCAGGTCAGGGTACTCCTACAATGAGCAGTTCTTC. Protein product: CASRSGYSYNEQFF.

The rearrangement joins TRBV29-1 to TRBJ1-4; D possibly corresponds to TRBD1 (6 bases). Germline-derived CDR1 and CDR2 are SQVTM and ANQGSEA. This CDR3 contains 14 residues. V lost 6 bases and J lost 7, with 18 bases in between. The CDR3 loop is CSVQGRWLCEKLFF. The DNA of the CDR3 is TGCAGCGTACAGGGTCGCTGGCTTTGTGAAAAACTGTTTTTT.

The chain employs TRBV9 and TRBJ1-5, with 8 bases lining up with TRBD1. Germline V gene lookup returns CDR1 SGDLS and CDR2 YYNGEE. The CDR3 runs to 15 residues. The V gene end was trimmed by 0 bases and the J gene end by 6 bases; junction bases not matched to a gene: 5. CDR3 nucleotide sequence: TGTGCCAGCAGCGTAGAAGCGACAGGGGTTCAGCCCCAGCATTTT. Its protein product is CASSVEATGVQPQHF. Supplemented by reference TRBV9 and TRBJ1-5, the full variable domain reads DSGVTQTPKHLITATGQRVTLRCSPRSGDLSVYWYQQSLDQGLQFLIQYYNGEERAKGNILERFSAQQFPDLHSELNLSSLELGDSALYFCASSVEATGVQPQHFGDGTRLSIL.

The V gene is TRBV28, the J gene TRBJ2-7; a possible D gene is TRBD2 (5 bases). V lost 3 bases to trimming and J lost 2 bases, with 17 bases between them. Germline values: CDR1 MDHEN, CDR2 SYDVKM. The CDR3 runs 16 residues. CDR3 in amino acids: CASSFYPRREPYEQYF. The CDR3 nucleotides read TGTGCCAGCAGTTTTTATCCTAGACGGGAACCCTACGAGCAGTACTTC.

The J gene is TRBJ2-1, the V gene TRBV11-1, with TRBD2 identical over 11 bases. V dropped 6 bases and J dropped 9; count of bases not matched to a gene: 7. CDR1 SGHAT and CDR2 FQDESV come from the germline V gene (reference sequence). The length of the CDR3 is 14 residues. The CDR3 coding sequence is TGTGCCAGCAGTTTACTAGCGGGAGCCGGTGAGCAGTTCTTC. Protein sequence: CASSLLAGAGEQFF.

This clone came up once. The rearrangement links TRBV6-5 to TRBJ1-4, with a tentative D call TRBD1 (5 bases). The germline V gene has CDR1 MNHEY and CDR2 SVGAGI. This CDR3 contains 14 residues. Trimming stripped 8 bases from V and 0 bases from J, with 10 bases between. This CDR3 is CASGLTATNEKLFF. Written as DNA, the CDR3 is TGTGCCAGCGGCCTGACAGCAACTAATGAAAAACTGTTTTTT.

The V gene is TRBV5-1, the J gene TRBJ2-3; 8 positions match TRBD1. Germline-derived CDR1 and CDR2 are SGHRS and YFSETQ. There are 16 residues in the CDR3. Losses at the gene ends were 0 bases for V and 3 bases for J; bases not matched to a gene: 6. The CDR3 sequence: CASSLGGTGVTDTQYF. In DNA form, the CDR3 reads TGCGCCAGCAGCTTGGGCGGGACAGGTGTTACAGATACGCAGTATTTT.

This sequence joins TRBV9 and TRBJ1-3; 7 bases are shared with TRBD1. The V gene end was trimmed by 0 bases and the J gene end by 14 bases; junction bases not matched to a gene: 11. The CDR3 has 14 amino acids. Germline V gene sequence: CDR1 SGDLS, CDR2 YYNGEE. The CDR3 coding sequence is TGTGCCAGCAGCGTAGGGGCGACAGGGTCGGTGGTATATTTT. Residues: CASSVGATGSVVYF. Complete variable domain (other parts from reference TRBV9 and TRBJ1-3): DSGVTQTPKHLITATGQRVTLRCSPRSGDLSVYWYQQSLDQGLQFLIQYYNGEERAKGNILERFSAQQFPDLHSELNLSSLELGDSALYFCASSVGATGSVVYFGEGSWLTVV.

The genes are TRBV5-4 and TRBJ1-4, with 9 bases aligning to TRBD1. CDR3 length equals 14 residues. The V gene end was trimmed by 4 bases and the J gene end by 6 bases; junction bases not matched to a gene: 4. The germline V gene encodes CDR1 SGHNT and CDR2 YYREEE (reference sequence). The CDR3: CASSSRDRDEKLFF. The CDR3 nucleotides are TGTGCCAGCAGCAGCCGGGACAGGGATGAAAAACTGTTTTTT.

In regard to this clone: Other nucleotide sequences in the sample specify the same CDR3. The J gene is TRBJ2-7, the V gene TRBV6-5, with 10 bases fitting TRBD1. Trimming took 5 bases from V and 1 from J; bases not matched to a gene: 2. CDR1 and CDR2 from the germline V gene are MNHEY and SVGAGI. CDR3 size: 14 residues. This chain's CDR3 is CASSRTGGSYEQYF. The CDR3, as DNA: TGTGCCAGCAGTAGGACAGGGGGGTCCTACGAGCAGTACTTC.